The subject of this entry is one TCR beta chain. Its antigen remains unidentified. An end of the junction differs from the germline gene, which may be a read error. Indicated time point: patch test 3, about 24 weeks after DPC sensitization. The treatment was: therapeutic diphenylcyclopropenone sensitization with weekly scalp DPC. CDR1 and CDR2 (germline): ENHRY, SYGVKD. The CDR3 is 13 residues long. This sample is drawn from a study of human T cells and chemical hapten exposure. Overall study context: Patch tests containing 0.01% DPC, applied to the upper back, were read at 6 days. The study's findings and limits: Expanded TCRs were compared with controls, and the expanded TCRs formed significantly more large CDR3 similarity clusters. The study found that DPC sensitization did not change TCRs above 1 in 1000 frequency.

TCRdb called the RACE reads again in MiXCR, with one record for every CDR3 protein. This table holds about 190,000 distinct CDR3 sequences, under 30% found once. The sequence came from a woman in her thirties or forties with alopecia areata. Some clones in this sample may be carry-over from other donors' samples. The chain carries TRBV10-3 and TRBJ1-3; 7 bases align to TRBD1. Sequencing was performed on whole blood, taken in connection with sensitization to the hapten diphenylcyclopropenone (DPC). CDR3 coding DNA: TGTGCCATCTCGGGACAGCCCCAAGATGGGGAGGTTTTT. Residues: CAISGQPQDGEVF.